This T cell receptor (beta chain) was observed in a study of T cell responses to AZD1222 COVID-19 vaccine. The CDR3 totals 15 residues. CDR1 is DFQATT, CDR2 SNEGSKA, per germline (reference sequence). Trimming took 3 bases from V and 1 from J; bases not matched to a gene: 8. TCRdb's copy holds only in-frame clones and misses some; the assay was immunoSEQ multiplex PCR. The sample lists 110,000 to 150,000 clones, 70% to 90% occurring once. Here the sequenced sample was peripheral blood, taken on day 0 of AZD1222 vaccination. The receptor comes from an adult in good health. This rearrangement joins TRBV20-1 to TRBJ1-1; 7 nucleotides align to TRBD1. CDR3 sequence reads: CSASPVNRGNTEAFF. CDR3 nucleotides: TGCAGTGCTAGTCCCGTCAACAGGGGGAACACTGAAGCTTTCTTT.